The sequence of this T cell receptor (beta chain) was determined in a study of T-cell reconstitution after alpha-beta-depleted transplantation in children. Study-wide results and limits: By about two months after transplant, alpha-beta T cells reportedly arose from several hundred graft clones that had expanded. A year post-transplant, T-cell counts and diversity derived mostly from newly produced T cells. Surviving recipient T cells and intrathymic progenitors accounted for some patients' high TCRbeta diversity at day 60.

This clonotype appeared a few times. The antigen is undetermined. Unique molecular identifiers were incorporated during preparation of the TCRbeta library. MiXCR was run by TCRdb on the PCR reads, yielding one entry per CDR3 protein. The repertoire has about 980,000 distinct CDR3 sequences, less than 30% of them found once; the top ten carry more than 25%. Per germline, CDR1 LNHNV and CDR2 YYDKDF (reference sequence). The CDR3 length is 20 residues. With 3 bases clipped from V and 2 bases from J, the junction kept 16 bases outside the gene matches. The sequencing here drew on PBMCs, mostly from graft donor cells, taken 360 days after TCRalphabeta/CD19-depleted stem cell transplant. The source of this sequence is a boy in the first two years of life who had a stem cell transplant for SCID, so the T cells may come from the graft donor. This rearrangement joins TRBV15 to TRBJ1-4; 9 nucleotides align to TRBD1. The CDR3: CATSRGFRTGAKATNEKLFF. As DNA, the CDR3 is TGTGCCACCAGCAGGGGATTCCGGACAGGGGCGAAGGCTACTAATGAAAAACTGTTTTTT.